What follows is one T cell receptor beta chain and its context. The antigen remains undetermined. PCR employed 60 Vbeta and 13 Jbeta primers. Here immunoSEQ multiplex PCR was the method, and the copy in TCRdb shows in-frame clones only, minus some. The sample has 150,000 to 250,000 clones; 75% to 90% are singletons. The entry originates in a study of cytomegalovirus exposure and HLA in healthy donors. The study's findings and limits: One cluster of highly shared sequence variants probably arose as a sequencing artifact.

V lost 3 bases and J lost 6, with 15 bases in between. The germline V gene encodes CDR1 SGHDN and CDR2 FVKESK. This CDR3 has 15 amino acids. The receptor was isolated from a woman in her forties or fifties in good health and CMV-seropositive. The chain joins TRBV14 to TRBJ2-1; D is uncertain. Material for sequencing was PBMCs. CDR3 DNA sequence: TGTGCCAGCAGCCATTCCGGGTCCAAACGCAATGAGCAGTTCTTC. Encoded protein: CASSHSGSKRNEQFF.